This T cell receptor (beta chain) is drawn from a study of CD8 T cells in ankylosing spondylitis. TCRdb itself ran the 5' RACE reads through MiXCR, one entry per CDR3 protein. The profile covers about 150,000 distinct CDR3 sequences, with 25% to 35% appearing a single time and 6% taken by the ten largest. V lost 1 base, J lost 4 bases, and 8 bases lay in between. The CDR3 totals 14 residues. The germline V gene has CDR1 SGHVS and CDR2 FQNEAQ. A few counts support this clonotype. The V and J genes are TRBV7-8 and TRBJ1-5, with D possibly TRBD1 on 5 matching bases. The specimen sequenced was synovial fluid, either unsorted or a sorted T cell fraction (not recorded which). The clonotype originates from a male donor with ankylosing spondylitis. CDR3: CASSLDQGNQPQHF. CDR3 in DNA: TGTGCCAGCAGCTTAGATCAGGGAAATCAGCCCCAGCATTTT.